These T cell receptor beta chains were read from a single sample in a study of blood T cell repertoires in COVID-19. The protocol was immunoSEQ multiplex PCR, while the TCRdb copy is restricted to in-frame clones and leaves out a portion. The sample yields around 230,000 clones, around 85% seen once. Source material: peripheral blood. Receptors originate from a woman of 80 years or more with acute or convalescent COVID-19. The CDR3 runs from the conserved cysteine through the conserved F or W. D genes are given only for firm matches. Size is omitted from some rows. Given values are once, few, many or a class for expanded clones.

J gene	clone size	V gene	D gene	CDR3 protein	CDR3 DNA
TRBJ2-3	NA	TRBV3-1/TRBV3-2	TRBD2	CASSHGKRGGQLDTQYF	TGTGCCAGCAGCCATGGAAAGCGGGGGGGCCAACTGGATACGCAGTATTTT
TRBJ2-7	NA	TRBV6-6	TRBD1	CASSYLQGPEDEQYF	TGTGCCAGCAGTTACCTACAGGGGCCCGAGGACGAGCAGTACTTC
TRBJ1-5	NA	TRBV10-2	NA	CASSVGEVGNQPQHF	TGCGCCAGCAGTGTAGGGGAAGTGGGCAATCAGCCCCAGCATTTT
TRBJ1-4	NA	TRBV29-1	NA	CSVEEVSGTNEKLFF	TGCAGCGTTGAAGAAGTATCGGGGACTAATGAAAAACTGTTTTTT
TRBJ1-6	NA	TRBV6-6	TRBD1	CASSPPGQGFRNSPLHF	TGTGCCAGCAGTCCCCCGGGACAGGGGTTTCGGAATTCACCCCTCCACTTT
TRBJ1-2	NA	TRBV6-2/TRBV6-3	NA	CASSPRGLRYGYTF	TGTGCCAGCAGCCCTCGGGGTCTCCGCTATGGCTACACCTTC
TRBJ1-5	NA	TRBV6-4	NA	CASRRPQHF	TGTGCCAGCAGGAGGCCCCAGCATTTT
TRBJ1-6	NA	TRBV5-4	NA	CASSSWTDNSPLHF	TGTGCCAGCAGCAGCTGGACAGACAATTCACCCCTCCACTTT
TRBJ2-7	NA	TRBV5-1	NA	CASTTGGDAYEQYF	TGCGCCAGCACGACAGGAGGCGATGCCTACGAGCAGTACTTC
TRBJ1-5	NA	TRBV6-2/TRBV6-3	NA	CASSQAGVRRQPQHF	TGTGCCAGCAGCCAGGCGGGGGTGCGCCGTCAGCCCCAGCATTTT
TRBJ2-5	NA	TRBV5-4	TRBD1	CASSFRRQGTETQYF	TGTGCCAGCAGCTTCCGGCGACAGGGGACAGAGACCCAGTACTTC
TRBJ1-2	NA	TRBV12-3/TRBV12-4	NA	CASSFPGSYGYTF	TGTGCCAGCAGTTTTCCAGGCTCCTATGGCTACACCTTC
TRBJ1-1	NA	TRBV19	NA	CASSIRVNFGTEAFF	TGTGCCAGTAGTATTCGGGTGAATTTTGGTACTGAAGCTTTCTTT
TRBJ1-2	NA	TRBV2	NA	CASNGQSNYGYTF	TGTGCCAGCAACGGACAGTCCAACTATGGCTACACCTTC
TRBJ1-1	NA	TRBV2	NA	CASSGIKTGIVEEAFF	TGTGCCAGCAGCGGAATCAAAACAGGGATTGTAGAAGAAGCTTTCTTT
TRBJ1-5	once	TRBV23-1	NA	CASSQASDFGNQPQHF	TGCGCCAGCAGTCAGGCGAGCGACTTTGGCAATCAGCCCCAGCATTTT
TRBJ2-1	NA	TRBV2	NA	CASSEAPSGEQFF	TGTGCCAGCAGTGAAGCCCCTTCGGGGGAGCAGTTCTTC
TRBJ1-6	NA	TRBV12-3/TRBV12-4	TRBD1	CASTGTVNSPLHF	TGTGCCAGCACCGGGACAGTCAATTCACCCCTCCACTTT
TRBJ2-5	NA	TRBV4-1	TRBD2	CASSQTPGGGRFETQYF	TGCGCCAGCAGCCAAACCCCCGGGGGGGGGCGGTTCGAGACCCAGTACTTC
TRBJ2-3	NA	TRBV28	TRBD1	CASRPGQGRDTQYF	TGTGCCAGTAGACCGGGACAGGGGAGAGATACGCAGTATTTT
TRBJ2-2	NA	TRBV3-1/TRBV3-2	NA	CASSRGVNTGELFF	TGTGCCAGCAGCCGAGGAGTGAACACCGGGGAGCTGTTTTTT
TRBJ1-2	NA	TRBV4-2	TRBD1	CASSQKTGQGTPYGYTF	TGTGCCAGCAGCCAAAAGACAGGGCAGGGGACCCCCTATGGCTACACCTTC
TRBJ2-2	NA	TRBV27	TRBD2	CASSPGLAGVANTGELFF	TGTGCCAGCAGTCCTGGACTAGCGGGGGTTGCGAACACCGGGGAGCTGTTTTTT
TRBJ2-1	few	TRBV5-5	NA	CASKGQGLSYNEQFF	TGTGCCAGCAAGGGGCAGGGACTCTCCTACAATGAGCAGTTCTTC
TRBJ2-1	NA	TRBV10-3	TRBD2	CAISDSFGGTSGDYNEQFF	TGTGCCATCAGTGATTCCTTCGGGGGGACTAGCGGTGACTACAATGAGCAGTTCTTC
TRBJ1-1	NA	TRBV28	NA	CASTPGGNSGAEAFF	TGTGCCAGCACCCCGGGGGGAAACTCCGGGGCTGAAGCTTTCTTT
TRBJ1-4	NA	TRBV2	TRBD1	CASNPFLGDRANEKLFF	TGTGCCAGCAACCCCTTCTTGGGTGACAGGGCCAATGAAAAACTGTTTTTT